A selection of T cell receptor beta chains follows, all from one sample in a study of cytomegalovirus exposure and HLA in healthy donors. Clones were read by immunoSEQ multiplex PCR, and TCRdb kept only the in-frame ones, dropping some. The sample has about 74,000 clones; roughly 92% are singletons. Sequencing input: PBMCs. These receptors originate from a woman in her late teens or twenties in good health and CMV-seropositive. Each CDR3 is given with its conserved first and last residue. D genes are given only for firm matches. Only some rows state a clone size, as once, few, many or a class for expanded clones.

cdr3_aa: CASSLASGGPNEQFF
cdr3_nt: TGTGCCAGCAGCTTAGCCAGCGGGGGCCCAAATGAGCAGTTCTTC
v_call: TRBV7-2
d_call: TRBD2
j_call: TRBJ2-1
clone_size: once

cdr3_aa: CASPSENRHEQYF
cdr3_nt: TGTGCCAGCCCTTCGGAGAATCGGCACGAGCAGTACTTC
v_call: TRBV30
d_call: NA
j_call: TRBJ2-7
clone_size: NA

cdr3_aa: CASSLEASGGTEQFF
cdr3_nt: TGTGCCAGCAGCTTAGAGGCTAGCGGGGGGACGGAGCAGTTCTTC
v_call: TRBV7-9
d_call: TRBD2
j_call: TRBJ2-1
clone_size: NA

cdr3_aa: CASSPIDMGLAGGNEQFF
cdr3_nt: TGCGCCAGCAGCCCAATCGACATGGGACTAGCGGGAGGGAATGAGCAGTTCTTC
v_call: TRBV4-1
d_call: TRBD2
j_call: TRBJ2-1
clone_size: NA

cdr3_aa: CASSVRTGLAGTDTQYF
cdr3_nt: TGTGCCAGCAGCGTAAGAACGGGACTAGCCGGGACAGATACGCAGTATTTT
v_call: TRBV9
d_call: TRBD2
j_call: TRBJ2-3
clone_size: once

cdr3_aa: CASSRGALNYGYTF
cdr3_nt: TGTGCCAGCAGCCGAGGCGCTCTTAACTATGGCTACACCTTC
v_call: TRBV5-4
d_call: NA
j_call: TRBJ1-2
clone_size: NA

cdr3_aa: CASRKDRENTEAFF
cdr3_nt: TGTGCCAGCAGAAAAGACAGGGAGAACACTGAAGCTTTCTTT
v_call: TRBV6-6
d_call: TRBD1
j_call: TRBJ1-1
clone_size: NA

cdr3_aa: CASSGQGADTEAFF
cdr3_nt: TGTGCCAGCAGCGGACAGGGGGCAGACACTGAAGCTTTCTTT
v_call: TRBV6-1
d_call: TRBD1
j_call: TRBJ1-1
clone_size: NA

cdr3_aa: CASSRASGYEQYF
cdr3_nt: TGTGCCAGTAGCCGGGCTAGCGGCTACGAGCAGTACTTC
v_call: TRBV19
d_call: TRBD2
j_call: TRBJ2-7
clone_size: few

cdr3_aa: CASTAALWSYEQYF
cdr3_nt: TGTGCCAGTACCGCCGCGCTTTGGTCCTACGAGCAGTACTTC
v_call: TRBV19
d_call: NA
j_call: TRBJ2-7
clone_size: NA

cdr3_aa: CASSQRTGELGSYEQYF
cdr3_nt: TGCGCCAGCAGCCAAAGGACGGGAGAGTTGGGGTCATACGAGCAGTACTTC
v_call: TRBV4-1
d_call: NA
j_call: TRBJ2-7
clone_size: few

cdr3_aa: CASSQLLQGAGETQYF
cdr3_nt: TGCGCCAGCAGCCAACTACTACAGGGGGCTGGAGAGACCCAGTACTTC
v_call: TRBV4-1
d_call: TRBD1
j_call: TRBJ2-5
clone_size: NA

cdr3_aa: CASSMTDRGNQPQHF
cdr3_nt: TGTGCCAGTAGTATGACGGACAGGGGGAATCAGCCCCAGCATTTT
v_call: TRBV19
d_call: TRBD1
j_call: TRBJ1-5
clone_size: NA

cdr3_aa: CASTSSGTVYYEQYF
cdr3_nt: TGTGCCAGCACCTCTTCCGGGACTGTATACTACGAGCAGTACTTC
v_call: TRBV28
d_call: NA
j_call: TRBJ2-7
clone_size: NA

cdr3_aa: CASSVAGQVCAFF
cdr3_nt: TGTGCCAGCAGCGTAGCTGGACAGGTGTGCGCTTTCTTT
v_call: TRBV9
d_call: TRBD1
j_call: TRBJ1-1
clone_size: NA

cdr3_aa: CASSGLAGEWVEQYF
cdr3_nt: TGTGCCAGCAGTGGCCTAGCGGGAGAATGGGTCGAGCAGTACTTC
v_call: TRBV2
d_call: TRBD2
j_call: TRBJ2-7
clone_size: NA

cdr3_aa: CASIVVGDEQYF
cdr3_nt: TGTGCCAGCATCGTAGTCGGGGACGAGCAGTACTTC
v_call: TRBV6-1
d_call: NA
j_call: TRBJ2-7
clone_size: NA

cdr3_aa: CASSPVQEEGYTF
cdr3_nt: TGTGCCAGCTCACCGGTACAGGAAGAGGGCTACACCTTC
v_call: TRBV18
d_call: NA
j_call: TRBJ1-2
clone_size: NA

cdr3_aa: CASSLGLAGDGADNEQFF
cdr3_nt: TGTGCCAGCAGCTTAGGACTAGCGGGAGACGGTGCAGACAATGAGCAGTTCTTC
v_call: TRBV7-9
d_call: TRBD2
j_call: TRBJ2-1
clone_size: NA

cdr3_aa: CATKDRGRHADTEAFF
cdr3_nt: TGTGCCACCAAGGACAGGGGGCGCCACGCGGACACTGAAGCTTTCTTT
v_call: TRBV6-8
d_call: TRBD1
j_call: TRBJ1-1
clone_size: NA

cdr3_aa: CASSWDFPGDTEAFF
cdr3_nt: TGCGCCAGCAGCTGGGATTTCCCCGGGGACACTGAAGCTTTCTTT
v_call: TRBV5-1
d_call: NA
j_call: TRBJ1-1
clone_size: NA

cdr3_aa: CASSVGGGNTIYF
cdr3_nt: TGTGCCAGCAGCGTAGGCGGAGGAAACACCATATATTTT
v_call: TRBV9
d_call: NA
j_call: TRBJ1-3
clone_size: NA

cdr3_aa: CASSFRRAGTDTQYF
cdr3_nt: TGCGCCAGCAGCTTTCGGAGGGCCGGCACAGATACGCAGTATTTT
v_call: TRBV5-1
d_call: NA
j_call: TRBJ2-3
clone_size: NA

cdr3_aa: CASSQESQTGTGANVLTF
cdr3_nt: TGCGCCAGCAGCCAAGAGAGCCAGACAGGGACCGGGGCCAACGTCCTGACTTTC
v_call: TRBV4-3
d_call: TRBD1
j_call: TRBJ2-6
clone_size: NA

cdr3_aa: CASSPPPGQGSGGYTF
cdr3_nt: TGTGCCAGCAGTCCCCCTCCGGGACAGGGATCGGGCGGCTACACCTTC
v_call: TRBV28
d_call: TRBD1
j_call: TRBJ1-2
clone_size: NA